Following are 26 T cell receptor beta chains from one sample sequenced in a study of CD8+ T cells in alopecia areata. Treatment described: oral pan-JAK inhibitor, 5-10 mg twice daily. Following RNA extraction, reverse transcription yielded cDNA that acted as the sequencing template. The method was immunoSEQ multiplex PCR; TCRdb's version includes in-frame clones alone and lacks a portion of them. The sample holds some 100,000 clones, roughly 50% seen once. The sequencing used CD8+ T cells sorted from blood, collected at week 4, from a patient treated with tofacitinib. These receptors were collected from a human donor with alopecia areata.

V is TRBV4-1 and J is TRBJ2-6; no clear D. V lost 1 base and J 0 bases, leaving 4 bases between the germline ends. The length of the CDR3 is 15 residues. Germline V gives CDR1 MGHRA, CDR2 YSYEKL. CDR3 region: CASSQGPSGANVLTF. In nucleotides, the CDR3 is TGCGCCAGCAGCCAAGGGCCCTCTGGGGCCAACGTCCTGACTTTC.

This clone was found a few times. CDR3 DNA: TGTGCCAGCAGTCCCCTTGGGCGGGGACAAGAGACCCAGTACTTC. This translates into CASSPLGRGQETQYF. The genes are TRBV7-8 and TRBJ2-5; perhaps TRBD2 as D (6 bases). The germline V gene encodes CDR1 SGHVS and CDR2 FQNEAQ. There are 15 residues in the CDR3. The V and J ends lost 6 bases and 2 bases respectively, with 16 bases between them.

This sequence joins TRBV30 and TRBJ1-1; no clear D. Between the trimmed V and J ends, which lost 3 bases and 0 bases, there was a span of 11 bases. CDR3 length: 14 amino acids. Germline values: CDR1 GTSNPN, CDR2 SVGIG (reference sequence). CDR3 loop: CAWSSGLLNTEAFF. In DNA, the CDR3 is TGTGCCTGGAGCAGCGGACTGTTGAACACTGAAGCTTTCTTT.

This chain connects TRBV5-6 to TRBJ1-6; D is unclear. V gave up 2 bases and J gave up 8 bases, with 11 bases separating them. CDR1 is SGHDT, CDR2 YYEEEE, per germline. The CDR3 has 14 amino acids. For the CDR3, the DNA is TGTGCCAGCAGCTTAACCGCAGAAGATTCACCCCTCCACTTT. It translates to CASSLTAEDSPLHF.

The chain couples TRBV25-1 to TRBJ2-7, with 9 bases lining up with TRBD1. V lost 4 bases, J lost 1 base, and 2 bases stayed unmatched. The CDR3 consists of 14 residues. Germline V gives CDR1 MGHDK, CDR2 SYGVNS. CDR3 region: CASSAGTGSYEQYF. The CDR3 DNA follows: TGTGCCAGCAGTGCCGGGACAGGGTCCTACGAGCAGTACTTC.

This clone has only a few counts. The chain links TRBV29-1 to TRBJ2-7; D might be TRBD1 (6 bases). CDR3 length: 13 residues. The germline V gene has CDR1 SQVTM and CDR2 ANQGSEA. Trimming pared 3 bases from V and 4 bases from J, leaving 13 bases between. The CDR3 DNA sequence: TGCAGCGTTGAGCAGGGGACGACTTACGAGCAGTACTTC. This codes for CSVEQGTTYEQYF.

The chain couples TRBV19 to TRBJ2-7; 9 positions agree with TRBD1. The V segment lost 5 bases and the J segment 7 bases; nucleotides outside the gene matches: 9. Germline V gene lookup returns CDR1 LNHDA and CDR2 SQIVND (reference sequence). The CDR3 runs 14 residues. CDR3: CASSPGTGLWEQYF. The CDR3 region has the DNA TGTGCCAGTAGTCCCGGGACAGGGCTTTGGGAGCAGTACTTC.

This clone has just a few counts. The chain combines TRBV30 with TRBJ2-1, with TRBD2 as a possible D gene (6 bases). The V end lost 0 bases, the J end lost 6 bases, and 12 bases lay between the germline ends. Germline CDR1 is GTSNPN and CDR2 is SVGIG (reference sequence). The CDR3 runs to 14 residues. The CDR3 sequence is CAWSVGAGLNEQFF. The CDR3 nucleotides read TGTGCCTGGAGTGTAGGTGCGGGGCTCAATGAGCAGTTCTTC.

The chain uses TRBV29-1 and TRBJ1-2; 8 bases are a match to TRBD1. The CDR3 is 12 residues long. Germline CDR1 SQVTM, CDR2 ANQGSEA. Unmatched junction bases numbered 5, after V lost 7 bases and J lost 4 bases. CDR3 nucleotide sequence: TGCAGCGACGCGACAGGGGCCTATGGCTACACCTTC. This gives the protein CSDATGAYGYTF. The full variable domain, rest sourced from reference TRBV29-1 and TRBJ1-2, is SAVISQKPSRDICQRGTSLTIQCQVDSQVTMMFWYRQQPGQSLTLIATANQGSEATYESGFVIDKFPISRPNLTFSTLTVSNMSPEDSSIYLCSDATGAYGYTFGSGTRLTVV.

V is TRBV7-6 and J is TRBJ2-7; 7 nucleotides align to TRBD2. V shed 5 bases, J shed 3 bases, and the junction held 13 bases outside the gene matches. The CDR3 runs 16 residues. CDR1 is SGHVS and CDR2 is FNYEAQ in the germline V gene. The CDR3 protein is CASSPQGRGGFYEQYF. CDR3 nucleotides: TGTGCCAGCAGCCCTCAGGGTCGCGGGGGTTTCTACGAGCAGTACTTC.

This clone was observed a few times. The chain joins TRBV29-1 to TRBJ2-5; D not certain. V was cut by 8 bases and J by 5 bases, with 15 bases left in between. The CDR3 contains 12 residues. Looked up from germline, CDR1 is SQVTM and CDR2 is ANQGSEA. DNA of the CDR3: TGCAGCCCTAGGGTCCTGGGTGAGACCCAGTACTTC. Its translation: CSPRVLGETQYF.

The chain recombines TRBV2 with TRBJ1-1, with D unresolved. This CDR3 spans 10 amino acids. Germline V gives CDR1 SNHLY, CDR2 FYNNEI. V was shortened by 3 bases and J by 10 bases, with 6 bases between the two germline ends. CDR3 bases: TGTGCCAGCAGTGAGAATGTAGCTTTCTTT. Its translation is CASSENVAFF.

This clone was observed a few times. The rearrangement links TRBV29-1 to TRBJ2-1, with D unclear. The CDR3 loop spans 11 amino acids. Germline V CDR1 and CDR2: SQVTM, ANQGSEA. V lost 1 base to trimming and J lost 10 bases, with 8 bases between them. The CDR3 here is CSVEGASEQFF. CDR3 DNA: TGCAGCGTTGAAGGTGCATCCGAGCAGTTCTTC.

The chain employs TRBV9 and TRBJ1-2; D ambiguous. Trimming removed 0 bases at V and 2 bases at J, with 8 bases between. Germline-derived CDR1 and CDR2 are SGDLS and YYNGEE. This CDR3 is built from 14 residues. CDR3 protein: CASSVGGANYGYTF. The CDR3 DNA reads TGTGCCAGCAGCGTAGGGGGAGCGAACTATGGCTACACCTTC.

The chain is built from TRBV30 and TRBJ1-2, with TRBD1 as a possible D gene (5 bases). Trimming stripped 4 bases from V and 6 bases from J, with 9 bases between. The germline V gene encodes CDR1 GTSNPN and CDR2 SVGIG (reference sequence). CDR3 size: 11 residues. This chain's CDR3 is CAWMRGDGYTF. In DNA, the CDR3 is TGTGCCTGGATGCGGGGGGATGGCTACACCTTC.

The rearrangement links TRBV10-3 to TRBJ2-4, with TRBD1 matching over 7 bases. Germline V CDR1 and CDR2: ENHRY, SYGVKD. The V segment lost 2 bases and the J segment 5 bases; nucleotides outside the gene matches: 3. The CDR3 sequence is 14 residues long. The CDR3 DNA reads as TGTGCCATCAGTGAGGAGGGACAGCAAAACATTCAGTACTTC. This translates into CAISEEGQQNIQYF.

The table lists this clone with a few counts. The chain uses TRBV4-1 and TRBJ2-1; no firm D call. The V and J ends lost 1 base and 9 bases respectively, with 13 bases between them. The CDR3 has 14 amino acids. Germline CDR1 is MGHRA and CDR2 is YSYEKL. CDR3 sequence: CASSQGSQGREQFF. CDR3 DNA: TGCGCCAGCAGCCAAGGCTCCCAAGGTCGTGAGCAGTTCTTC.

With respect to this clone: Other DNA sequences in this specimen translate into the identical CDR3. The CDR3 loop is CAWSVTSGAGDTQYF. The CDR3 DNA sequence: TGTGCCTGGAGTGTGACTAGCGGGGCTGGAGATACGCAGTATTTT. The V and J genes are TRBV30 and TRBJ2-3; 11 bases match TRBD2. CDR1 GTSNPN and CDR2 SVGIG come from the germline V gene (reference sequence). Trimming took 0 bases from V and 5 from J; bases not matched to a gene: 4. CDR3 size: 15 residues.

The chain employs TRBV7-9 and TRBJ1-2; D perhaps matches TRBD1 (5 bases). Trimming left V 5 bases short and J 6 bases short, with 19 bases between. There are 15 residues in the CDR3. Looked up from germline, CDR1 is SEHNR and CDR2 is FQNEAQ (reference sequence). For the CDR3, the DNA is TGTGCCAGCAGCCTTCAGGGTATCATCCCTGATGGCTACACCTTC. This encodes CASSLQGIIPDGYTF.

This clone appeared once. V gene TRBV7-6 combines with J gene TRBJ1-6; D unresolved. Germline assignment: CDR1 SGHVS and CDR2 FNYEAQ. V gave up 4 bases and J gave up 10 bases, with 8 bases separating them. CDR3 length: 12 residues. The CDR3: CASSSFNSPLHF. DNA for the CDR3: TGTGCCAGCAGCTCCTTCAACTCACCCCTCCACTTT.

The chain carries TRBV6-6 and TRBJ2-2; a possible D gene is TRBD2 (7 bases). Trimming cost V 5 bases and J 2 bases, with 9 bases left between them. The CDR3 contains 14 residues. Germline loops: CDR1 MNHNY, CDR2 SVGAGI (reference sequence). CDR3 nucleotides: TGTGCCAGCAGTGCGGGGGCAAACACCGGGGAGCTGTTTTTT. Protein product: CASSAGANTGELFF.

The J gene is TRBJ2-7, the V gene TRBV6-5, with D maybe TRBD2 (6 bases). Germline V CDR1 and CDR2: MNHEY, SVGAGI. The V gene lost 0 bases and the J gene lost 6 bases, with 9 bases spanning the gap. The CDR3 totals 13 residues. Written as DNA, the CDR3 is TGTGCCAGCAGTTACTCTGGGGGGACCGAGCAGTACTTC. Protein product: CASSYSGGTEQYF.

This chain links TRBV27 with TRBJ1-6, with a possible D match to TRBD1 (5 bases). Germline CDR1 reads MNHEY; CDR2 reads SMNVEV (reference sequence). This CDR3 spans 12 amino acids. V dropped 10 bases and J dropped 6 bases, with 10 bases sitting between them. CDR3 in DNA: TGTGCCACGGGACGAAGTAATTCACCCCTCCACTTT. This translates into CATGRSNSPLHF.

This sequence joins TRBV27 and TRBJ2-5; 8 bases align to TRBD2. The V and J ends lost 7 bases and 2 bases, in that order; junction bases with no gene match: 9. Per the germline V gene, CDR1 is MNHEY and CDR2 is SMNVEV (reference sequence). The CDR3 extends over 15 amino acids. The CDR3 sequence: CASTSRGGRQETQYF. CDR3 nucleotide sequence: TGTGCCAGCACCTCCCGGGGGGGACGGCAAGAGACCCAGTACTTC.

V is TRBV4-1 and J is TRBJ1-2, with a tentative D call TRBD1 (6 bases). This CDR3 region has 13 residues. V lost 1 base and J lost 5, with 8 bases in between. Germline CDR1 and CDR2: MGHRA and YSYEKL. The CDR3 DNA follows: TGCGCCAGCAGCCAAGTTACAGGGTATGGCTACACCTTC. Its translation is CASSQVTGYGYTF.

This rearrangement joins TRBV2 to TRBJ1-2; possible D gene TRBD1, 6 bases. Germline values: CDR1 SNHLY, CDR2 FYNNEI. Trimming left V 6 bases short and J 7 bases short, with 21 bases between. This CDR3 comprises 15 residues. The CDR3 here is CASSPTTGPTGGYTF. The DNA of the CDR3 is TGTGCCAGCAGCCCAACGACAGGCCCTACGGGTGGCTACACCTTC. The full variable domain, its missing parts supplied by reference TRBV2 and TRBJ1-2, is EPEVTQTPSHQVTQMGQEVILRCVPISNHLYFYWYRQILGQKVEFLVSFYNNEISEKSEIFDDQFSVERPDGSNFTLKIRSTKLEDSAMYFCASSPTTGPTGGYTFGSGTRLTVV.